This T cell receptor beta chain appears in the sequencing data of a study of cytomegalovirus exposure and HLA in healthy donors. General study findings and limits: By HLA locus, TCR association rates varied in a later analysis, with DRB1 showing the most and HLA-C the fewest. For cytomegalovirus status, the classifier reportedly gave diagnoses with high specificity and sensitivity.

Sampled while nominally healthy, donors likely had unrecorded immune exposures. As for this clone: Its antigen is unidentified.

PCR employed 60 Vbeta and 13 Jbeta primers. Produced via immunoSEQ multiplex PCR; TCRdb's table is partial and in-frame only. The sample has 170,000 or so clones; 84% are singletons. Sequences were obtained from PBMCs. This receptor was taken from a boy between 2 and 10 years old in good health and CMV-seronegative.

The CDR3 DNA reads TGCAGCGTCAAGACATTCGCTAACTATGGCTACACCTTC. Protein: CSVKTFANYGYTF. The chain carries TRBV29-1 and TRBJ1-2; the D is unclear. Per germline, CDR1 SQVTM and CDR2 ANQGSEA. Trimming removed 6 bases from V and 0 bases from J, with 11 bases in between. The CDR3 extends over 13 amino acids.